Listed below are T cell receptor beta chains from one sample, sequenced in a study of T cells in Graves' hyperthyroidism and ophthalmopathy. TCRdb passed the multiplex PCR reads through MiXCR, listing each CDR3 protein once. Altogether 550,000 to 650,000 distinct CDR3 sequences are present, around 14% being singletons, with the ten largest covering under 7%. The sequenced material came from blood. The receptor set was obtained from a woman younger than 45 with Graves' hyperthyroidism that later progressed to Graves' ophthalmopathy. The CDR3 runs from the conserved cysteine through the conserved F or W. D genes are given only for firm matches. Not every row has a clone size; where given, it reads once, few, many or a size class.

d_call: .; j_call: TRBJ2-1; clone_size: .; v_call: TRBV7-3; cdr3_aa: CASSSPAGREQFF; cdr3_nt: TGTGCCAGCAGCTCACCTGCGGGTAGAGAGCAGTTCTTC
d_call: .; j_call: TRBJ1-1; clone_size: many; v_call: TRBV10-3; cdr3_aa: CAIGGVNTEAFF; cdr3_nt: TGTGCCATCGGAGGGGTGAACACTGAAGCTTTCTTT
d_call: .; j_call: TRBJ2-6; clone_size: .; v_call: TRBV19; cdr3_aa: CASSIDPYRSSSGANVLTF; cdr3_nt: TGTGCCAGTAGTATAGATCCTTACAGGTCCAGCTCTGGGGCCAACGTCCTGACTTTC
d_call: .; j_call: TRBJ1-2; clone_size: many; v_call: TRBV2; cdr3_aa: CASSSQAGVAPYGYTF; cdr3_nt: TGTGCCAGCAGCTCTCAAGCCGGGGTGGCCCCCTATGGCTACACCTTC
d_call: .; j_call: TRBJ1-6; clone_size: many; v_call: TRBV10-3; cdr3_aa: CAISDARDNSPLHF; cdr3_nt: TGTGCCATCAGTGACGCACGGGATAATTCACCCCTCCACTTT
d_call: .; j_call: TRBJ2-7; clone_size: many; v_call: TRBV2; cdr3_aa: CASRDSFYEQYF; cdr3_nt: TGTGCCAGCAGGGACAGTTTCTACGAGCAGTACTTC
d_call: TRBD1; j_call: TRBJ2-7; clone_size: .; v_call: TRBV28; cdr3_aa: CASRQGVSSYPYEQYF; cdr3_nt: TGTGCCAGCCGGCAGGGGGTCTCCTCTTACCCCTACGAGCAGTACTTC
d_call: TRBD2; j_call: TRBJ2-5; clone_size: .; v_call: TRBV2; cdr3_aa: CASSEPPRGSETQYF; cdr3_nt: TGTGCCAGCAGTGAACCTCCGCGGGGGTCGGAGACCCAGTACTTC
d_call: TRBD1; j_call: TRBJ1-1; clone_size: many; v_call: TRBV20-1; cdr3_aa: CSAAGGTNTEAFF; cdr3_nt: TGCAGTGCCGCAGGGGGGACTAACACTGAAGCTTTCTTT
d_call: TRBD1; j_call: TRBJ1-1; clone_size: many; v_call: TRBV30; cdr3_aa: CATIPGQARAFF; cdr3_nt: TGTGCCACAATTCCGGGACAGGCTCGAGCTTTCTTT
d_call: TRBD1; j_call: TRBJ2-7; clone_size: .; v_call: TRBV14; cdr3_aa: CASSSPFPGQGDPYEQYF; cdr3_nt: TGTGCCAGCAGCTCTCCTTTTCCGGGACAGGGAGACCCCTACGAGCAGTACTTC
d_call: .; j_call: TRBJ2-2; clone_size: many; v_call: TRBV7-3; cdr3_aa: CASSPSKTGELFF; cdr3_nt: TGTGCCAGCAGCCCCTCGAAGACCGGGGAGCTGTTTTTT
d_call: TRBD2; j_call: TRBJ2-1; clone_size: many; v_call: TRBV7-3; cdr3_aa: CASSLGTSDFNEQFF; cdr3_nt: TGTGCCAGCAGCTTAGGGACTAGCGACTTCAATGAGCAGTTCTTC
d_call: .; j_call: TRBJ2-1; clone_size: many; v_call: TRBV20-1; cdr3_aa: CSASPRAGYEQFF; cdr3_nt: TGCAGTGCTAGTCCCCGAGCCGGGTATGAGCAGTTCTTC
d_call: .; j_call: TRBJ1-5; clone_size: many; v_call: TRBV12-3/TRBV12-4; cdr3_aa: CASSFGSQPQHF; cdr3_nt: TGTGCCAGCAGTTTTGGTAGTCAGCCCCAGCATTTT
d_call: .; j_call: TRBJ2-6; clone_size: few; v_call: TRBV29-1; cdr3_aa: CSVDLPGANVLTF; cdr3_nt: TGCAGCGTTGATCTCCCCGGGGCCAACGTCCTGACTTTC
d_call: TRBD2; j_call: TRBJ2-1; clone_size: many; v_call: TRBV12-5; cdr3_aa: CAARLAGTYNEQFF; cdr3_nt: TGTGCCGCCCGACTAGCGGGGACCTACAATGAGCAGTTCTTC
d_call: TRBD1; j_call: TRBJ2-7; clone_size: many; v_call: TRBV5-1; cdr3_aa: CASSPGQGSYLYEQYF; cdr3_nt: TGCGCCAGCAGCCCGGGACAGGGAAGCTACCTCTACGAGCAGTACTTC
d_call: .; j_call: TRBJ2-1; clone_size: .; v_call: TRBV25-1; cdr3_aa: CASSESTVIYRDRAEQFF; cdr3_nt: TGTGCCAGCAGTGAATCAACAGTCATATACCGGGACCGAGCAGAGCAGTTCTTC
d_call: .; j_call: TRBJ1-2; clone_size: many; v_call: TRBV12-3/TRBV12-4; cdr3_aa: CASNRGQRGYTF; cdr3_nt: TGTGCCAGCAACAGAGGACAAAGGGGCTACACCTTC
d_call: .; j_call: TRBJ2-7; clone_size: .; v_call: TRBV11-1; cdr3_aa: CASSLYSPKVSYEQYF; cdr3_nt: TGTGCCAGCAGCTTATATTCGCCGAAAGTCTCCTACGAGCAGTACTTC
d_call: .; j_call: TRBJ2-7; clone_size: .; v_call: TRBV3-1; cdr3_aa: CVSRQDSATGYEQYF; cdr3_nt: TGTGTCAGCAGACAAGATTCCGCGACAGGCTACGAGCAGTACTTC
d_call: TRBD1; j_call: TRBJ2-5; clone_size: many; v_call: TRBV7-3; cdr3_aa: CASSRGQGKAETQYF; cdr3_nt: TGTGCCAGCAGCCGAGGACAGGGAAAGGCAGAGACCCAGTACTTC
d_call: TRBD2; j_call: TRBJ2-1; clone_size: many; v_call: TRBV6-5; cdr3_aa: CASSYEASGYNEQFF; cdr3_nt: TGTGCCAGCAGTTATGAGGCTAGCGGATACAATGAGCAGTTCTTC
d_call: .; j_call: TRBJ1-1; clone_size: .; v_call: TRBV7-8; cdr3_aa: CASTKAGAADTEAFF; cdr3_nt: TGTGCCAGCACCAAAGCAGGGGCCGCAGACACTGAAGCTTTCTTT
d_call: .; j_call: TRBJ2-3; clone_size: many; v_call: TRBV7-8; cdr3_aa: CASSLGWTRETDTQYF; cdr3_nt: TGTGCCAGCAGCTTAGGGTGGACCCGGGAGACAGATACGCAGTATTTT
d_call: TRBD1; j_call: TRBJ2-2; clone_size: .; v_call: TRBV20-1; cdr3_aa: CSALTGGSPNTGELFF; cdr3_nt: TGCAGTGCTTTGACAGGGGGCTCACCTAACACCGGGGAGCTGTTTTTT
d_call: .; j_call: TRBJ1-3; clone_size: many; v_call: TRBV30; cdr3_aa: CAWIPLGPGNTIYF; cdr3_nt: TGTGCCTGGATTCCATTGGGCCCTGGAAACACCATATATTTT
d_call: .; j_call: TRBJ2-1; clone_size: few; v_call: TRBV7-6; cdr3_aa: CASSLAARDFYNEQFF; cdr3_nt: TGTGCCAGCAGCTTAGCCGCCCGGGACTTCTACAATGAGCAGTTCTTC
d_call: .; j_call: TRBJ2-5; clone_size: once; v_call: TRBV11-2; cdr3_aa: CASSSQTGRQETQYF; cdr3_nt: TGTGCCAGCAGCTCCCAAACAGGGCGTCAGGAGACCCAGTACTTC
d_call: .; j_call: TRBJ1-1; clone_size: many; v_call: TRBV29-1; cdr3_aa: CSVGRGLAEAFF; cdr3_nt: TGCAGCGTTGGGCGGGGGCTGGCTGAAGCTTTCTTT
d_call: .; j_call: TRBJ1-2; clone_size: many; v_call: TRBV6-1; cdr3_aa: CASRELDYGYTF; cdr3_nt: TGTGCCAGCAGGGAGCTGGACTATGGCTACACCTTC
d_call: TRBD2; j_call: TRBJ2-7; clone_size: many; v_call: TRBV5-1; cdr3_aa: CASRNRAGAVDEQYF; cdr3_nt: TGCGCCAGCAGGAACCGAGCGGGAGCGGTCGACGAGCAGTACTTC
d_call: .; j_call: TRBJ2-1; clone_size: many; v_call: TRBV28; cdr3_aa: CASSSGPTNEQFF; cdr3_nt: TGTGCCAGCAGTTCGGGACCCACGAATGAGCAGTTCTTC
d_call: .; j_call: TRBJ2-1; clone_size: many; v_call: TRBV3-1; cdr3_aa: CASSQVQGSGEQFF; cdr3_nt: TGTGCCAGCAGCCAAGTCCAAGGATCGGGAGAGCAGTTCTTC
d_call: .; j_call: TRBJ2-6; clone_size: many; v_call: TRBV10-3; cdr3_aa: CAIFSSSGANVLTF; cdr3_nt: TGTGCCATCTTTAGCAGCTCTGGGGCCAACGTCCTGACTTTC
d_call: .; j_call: TRBJ1-2; clone_size: .; v_call: TRBV10-1; cdr3_aa: CASSGTNGYTF; cdr3_nt: TGCGCCAGCAGTGGGACAAATGGCTACACCTTC
d_call: TRBD2; j_call: TRBJ2-7; clone_size: many; v_call: TRBV6-2/TRBV6-3; cdr3_aa: CASSRISGRASYEQYF; cdr3_nt: TGTGCCAGCAGTAGGATTAGCGGGAGGGCCAGCTACGAGCAGTACTTC
d_call: .; j_call: TRBJ1-5; clone_size: many; v_call: TRBV4-2; cdr3_aa: CASSQDIAGQPQHF; cdr3_nt: TGTGCCAGCAGCCAAGATATAGCTGGTCAGCCCCAGCATTTT
d_call: .; j_call: TRBJ1-6; clone_size: many; v_call: TRBV5-1; cdr3_aa: CASSFNQQGGSPLHF; cdr3_nt: TGCGCCAGCAGCTTCAACCAACAGGGCGGATCACCCCTCCACTTT
d_call: .; j_call: TRBJ1-2; clone_size: many; v_call: TRBV28; cdr3_aa: CASRLPTAPVGGYTF; cdr3_nt: TGTGCCAGCAGACTCCCGACCGCGCCGGTTGGTGGCTACACCTTC
d_call: TRBD2; j_call: TRBJ2-7; clone_size: many; v_call: TRBV18; cdr3_aa: CASSLAGWGSGEQYF; cdr3_nt: TGTGCCAGCTCACTAGCGGGCTGGGGGTCGGGCGAGCAGTACTTC
d_call: TRBD2; j_call: TRBJ2-5; clone_size: .; v_call: TRBV7-9; cdr3_aa: CASSLGGPSGRRSGETQYF; cdr3_nt: TGTGCCAGCAGCTTAGGTGGGCCTAGCGGGAGAAGGTCCGGGGAGACCCAGTACTTC
d_call: .; j_call: TRBJ1-1; clone_size: many; v_call: TRBV12-3/TRBV12-4; cdr3_aa: CASSPGAPGDTEAFF; cdr3_nt: TGTGCCAGCAGCCCCGGGGCACCTGGTGACACTGAAGCTTTCTTT
d_call: TRBD1; j_call: TRBJ1-6; clone_size: many; v_call: TRBV30; cdr3_aa: CAWRGGQGGSPLHF; cdr3_nt: TGTGCCTGGAGAGGAGGACAGGGAGGTTCACCCCTCCACTTT
d_call: .; j_call: TRBJ1-5; clone_size: many; v_call: TRBV28; cdr3_aa: CASSLPRVGLAQHF; cdr3_nt: TGTGCCAGCAGTTTACCAAGGGTGGGGCTTGCCCAGCATTTT
d_call: .; j_call: TRBJ2-7; clone_size: .; v_call: TRBV6-1; cdr3_aa: CASKRTVDSYEQYF; cdr3_nt: TGTGCCAGCAAGCGTACGGTTGACTCCTACGAGCAGTACTTC
d_call: .; j_call: TRBJ1-2; clone_size: many; v_call: TRBV30; cdr3_aa: CAWSVGQLGVYGYTF; cdr3_nt: TGTGCCTGGAGTGTTGGACAGCTAGGGGTTTATGGCTACACCTTC
d_call: .; j_call: TRBJ2-1; clone_size: .; v_call: TRBV30; cdr3_aa: CAWSGWDENEQFF; cdr3_nt: TGTGCCTGGAGTGGATGGGACGAAAATGAGCAGTTCTTC
d_call: .; j_call: TRBJ1-6; clone_size: .; v_call: TRBV28; cdr3_aa: CSLGGSYNSPLHF; cdr3_nt: TGTTCCTTGGGGGGCTCCTATAATTCACCCCTCCACTTT
d_call: .; j_call: TRBJ2-2; clone_size: many; v_call: TRBV18; cdr3_aa: CASSPPVGELFF; cdr3_nt: TGTGCCAGCTCTCCACCGGTCGGGGAGCTGTTTTTT
d_call: .; j_call: TRBJ1-2; clone_size: many; v_call: TRBV27; cdr3_aa: CASSPGGGRRGYTF; cdr3_nt: TGTGCCAGCAGCCCCGGTGGAGGGAGGAGAGGCTACACCTTC
d_call: TRBD2; j_call: TRBJ2-2; clone_size: many; v_call: TRBV2; cdr3_aa: CASRGLAGRTGELFF; cdr3_nt: TGTGCCAGCAGGGGGCTAGCGGGACGCACCGGGGAGCTGTTTTTT